This T cell receptor (beta chain) was identified in a study of PD-1 blockade in classical Hodgkin lymphoma. As for the study in general: Once every 2 weeks, patients received intravenous nivolumab at 3 mg/kg.

A remark on this clone: Its antigen is currently unknown.

This CDR3 comprises 16 residues. V lost 0 bases and J 0 bases, leaving 9 bases between the germline ends. Germline CDR1 SGHDN, CDR2 FVKESK. Study-wide results and limits: The authors excluded patients who started nivolumab under 1 year after ASCT. By C4D1, CD4+ diversity increased significantly, especially in complete responders.

Every patient experienced relapse after autologous stem cell transplantation, and brentuximab vedotin exposure varied. Complete response, partial response or progressive disease was each patient's best response. Clones were read by immunoSEQ multiplex PCR, and TCRdb kept only the in-frame ones, dropping some. This table holds approximately 90,000 clones, around nine tenths found once. This TCR was sampled from a human donor with classical Hodgkin lymphoma. Sequenced material: peripheral blood mononuclear cells (PBMCs), taken before the second cycle of nivolumab. The rearrangement joins TRBV14 to TRBJ2-1, with no clear D. CDR3 residues: CASSQDPFSSYNEQFF. The CDR3 DNA sequence: TGTGCCAGCAGCCAAGATCCGTTTAGCTCCTACAATGAGCAGTTCTTC. The full variable domain, completed using reference TRBV14 and TRBJ2-1, is EAGVTQFPSHSVIEKGQTVTLRCDPISGHDNLYWYRRVMGKEIKFLLHFVKESKQDESGMPNNRFLAERTGGTYSTLKVQPAELEDSGVYFCASSQDPFSSYNEQFFGPGTRLTVL.